The entry below gives a single TCR beta chain sequence along with its context. Its antigen is undetermined. The data originate from a study of regulatory T cells in long-lasting Graves disease. Study-wide findings and caveats: Among samples with persistent disease, TRBV28, TRBJ1-2 and TRBJ2-5 were favored. Whereas 900 to 1,000 public clonotypes were shared by new patients, persistent patients shared more, at 2,500 to 3,000. Peripheral blood alone, not thyroid tissue, underwent study. Relative to newly diagnosed Graves' patients, persistent ones had lower TCR diversity.

Time point reported: persistent/refractory GD, antithyroid drugs over 5 years with positive TRAb. PBMC-extracted RNA yielded the TCR library. Trimming shortened V by 6 bases and J by 2 bases, and 22 bases separated the two germline ends. The germline CDR1 and CDR2 sequences are MNHEY and SVGEGT. This CDR3 region has 17 residues. CDR3-region Arm-PCR and iRepertoire HTBI primers produced the TCR beta libraries. MiXCR, run by TCRdb on the multiplex PCR reads, gives a single entry per CDR3 protein. The top ten hold roughly 41% of the sample, which has about 660,000 distinct CDR3 sequences, about 32% seen once.

The specimen was peripheral blood mononuclear cells (PBMCs), collected when the disease was refractory, from a patient treated with antithyroid drugs. V and J are TRBV6-2 or TRBV6-3 and TRBJ2-5, with a possible D match to TRBD1 (6 bases). This TCR was sampled from a female donor with Graves disease. CDR3: CASSSRKPGQAQETQYF. The CDR3 DNA sequence: TGTGCCAGCAGCTCTCGGAAGCCGGGACAAGCACAAGAGACCCAGTACTTC.